Following are 7 T cell receptor beta chains from one sample sequenced in a study of regulatory T cells in long-lasting Graves disease. Specified time point: newly diagnosed GD, antithyroid drugs for less than 3 months. Extracted PBMC RNA gave rise to the TCR library. In building TCR beta libraries, iRepertoire HTBI primers were used together with Arm-PCR of CDR3 regions. TCRdb used MiXCR to reprocess the multiplex PCR reads, holding one entry per CDR3 protein. The sample includes roughly 420,000 distinct CDR3 sequences, around 15% of them seen just once. The sample also formed part of further work on T cells in Graves' hyperthyroidism and ophthalmopathy.

Sample: peripheral blood mononuclear cells (PBMCs), taken at new diagnosis, from a patient treated with antithyroid drugs. Every receptor here comes from a woman between 18 and 29 years old with Graves disease.

This clonotype was counted at least ten times. The genes are TRBV5-1 and TRBJ2-7; 14 bases match TRBD2. The CDR3 has 17 residues. With 0 bases clipped from V and 0 bases from J, the junction kept 2 bases outside the gene matches. CDR1 and CDR2 from the germline V gene are SGHRS and YFSETQ. The CDR3 region is CASSLGLAGGSSYEQYF. The CDR3 DNA sequence: TGCGCCAGCAGCTTGGGACTAGCGGGAGGGTCCTCCTACGAGCAGTACTTC.

Ten or more counts support this clonotype. This chain joins TRBV27 and TRBJ1-2, with 9 bases aligning to TRBD1. V trimming: 8 bases; J trimming: 3 bases; junction bases outside the gene matches: 7. Germline CDR1 and CDR2: MNHEY and SMNVEV (reference sequence). CDR3 size: 14 residues. CDR3 sequence: CASRRDREYYGYTF. In DNA form, the CDR3 reads TGTGCCAGCCGAAGGGACAGGGAATACTATGGCTACACCTTC.

In the case of this clonotype: This may come from a read error, since a much larger clone is one base off. The CDR3 DNA sequence: TGTGCCGGCAGTGAAGACAGGGGAGCCCTTCCTCCCTCTGGAAACACCATATATTTT. It translates to CAGSEDRGALPPSGNTIYF. The gene calls are TRBV2 and TRBJ1-3; 8 bases fit TRBD1. Germline CDR1 is SNHLY and CDR2 is FYNNEI. The CDR3 covers 19 residues.

The rearrangement links TRBV30 to TRBJ2-2, with a tentative D call TRBD1 (5 bases). V was shortened by 0 bases and J by 6 bases, with 17 bases between the two germline ends. The length of the CDR3 is 16 residues. Germline V gene data show CDR1 as GTSNPN and CDR2 as SVGIG (reference sequence). The CDR3 DNA sequence: TGTGCCTGGAGTGTACGATTCTCTGGGGCAGCCGGGGAGCTGTTTTTT. Amino acid sequence: CAWSVRFSGAAGELFF.

This clonotype was found a few times. The chain uses TRBV12-3 or TRBV12-4 and TRBJ1-6; no clear D gene. Trimming left V 1 base short and J 8 bases short, with 6 bases between. The CDR3 covers 13 residues. CDR3 region: CASSLVSYSPLHF. In nucleotides, the CDR3 is TGTGCCAGCAGTTTAGTTTCTTATTCACCCCTCCACTTT.

The rearrangement links TRBV5-6 to TRBJ1-3; no clear D. This CDR3 is 14 amino acids long. Germline loops: CDR1 SGHDT, CDR2 YYEEEE. V was cut by 2 bases and J by 0 bases, with 6 bases left in between. CDR3 region: CASSFLISGNTIYF. DNA of the CDR3: TGTGCCAGCAGCTTCTTAATCTCTGGAAACACCATATATTTT.

Many counts were recorded for this clonotype. The chain links TRBV2 to TRBJ2-7; TRBD2 matches 7 bases. The CDR3 loop spans 12 amino acids. With V trimmed by 6 bases and J by 2 bases, 1 base remained unmatched. CDR1 SNHLY and CDR2 FYNNEI come from the germline V gene. The CDR3 nucleotides read TGTGCCAGCAGGGGAGGGGCCTACGAGCAGTACTTC. Its protein is CASRGGAYEQYF.